Below are 22 T cell receptor beta chains sequenced from a single sample in a study of blood T cell repertoires in COVID-19. TCRdb's table, derived via immunoSEQ multiplex PCR, lists solely in-frame clones and lacks some. The sample includes about 270,000 clones, 70% to 90% of them seen just once. Input material: PBMCs or T cells enriched from blood (not recorded which). These receptors all come from a woman aged 25 to 39 with acute COVID-19.

V is TRBV5-4 and J is TRBJ2-2; D perhaps matches TRBD2 (7 bases). CDR3 length: 18 residues. V lost 4 bases to trimming and J lost 1 base, with 20 bases between them. Germline V gene data show CDR1 as SGHNT and CDR2 as YYREEE (reference sequence). The CDR3 nucleotides are TGTGCCAGCAGCGGACAGACTAGCTCCGGAGGGAACACCGGGGAGCTGTTTTTT. Its translation is CASSGQTSSGGNTGELFF. Using reference TRBV5-4 and TRBJ2-2 for the parts outside the CDR3, the full variable domain is ETGVTQSPTHLIKTRGQQVTLRCSSQSGHNTVSWYQQALGQGPQFIFQYYREEENGRGNFPPRFSGLQFPNYSSELNVNALELDDSALYLCASSGQTSSGGNTGELFFGEGSRLTVL.

The V call is TRBV2, the J call TRBJ2-1, with 10 bases identical to TRBD2. Germline lookup yields CDR1 SNHLY and CDR2 FYNNEI. V lost 1 base and J lost 7; bases outside the gene matches: 7. There are 16 residues in the CDR3. The CDR3 here is CASSEEAGGYSNEQFF. The DNA for the CDR3 is TGTGCCAGCAGTGAAGAAGCGGGAGGGTACAGTAATGAGCAGTTCTTC.

The chain combines TRBV5-6 with TRBJ2-1; 7 bases are a match to TRBD2. Losses at the gene ends were 1 base for V and 1 base for J; bases not matched to a gene: 8. The length of the CDR3 is 17 residues. The germline CDR1 and CDR2 sequences are SGHDT and YYEEEE. The chain's CDR3 is CASSLTKGGRSYNEQFF. CDR3 DNA: TGTGCCAGCAGCTTGACAAAGGGCGGGAGATCCTACAATGAGCAGTTCTTC.

This CDR3 reads CSVVSVWGQGWEKLFF. The CDR3 DNA reads as TGCAGCGTGGTTTCAGTTTGGGGACAGGGTTGGGAAAAACTGTTTTTT. The chain recombines TRBV29-1 with TRBJ1-4; TRBD1 matches at 9 bases. CDR1 is SQVTM and CDR2 is ANQGSEA in the germline V gene. The ends lost 6 bases at V and 8 bases at J; junction bases unmatched: 16. There are 16 residues in the CDR3.

V and J are TRBV27 and TRBJ1-4; D not certain. Trimming removed 6 bases from V and 2 bases from J, with 16 bases in between. Germline CDR1 MNHEY, CDR2 SMNVEV (reference sequence). CDR3 length: 16 residues. As DNA, the CDR3 is TGTGCCAGCAGACCGCTTGGAGGGCCTACTAATGAAAAACTGTTTTTT. It encodes CASRPLGGPTNEKLFF.

J is TRBJ2-3 and V is TRBV5-1; TRBD2 aligns across 9 bases. Germline V lookup: CDR1 SGHRS, CDR2 YFSETQ. This CDR3 is built from 16 residues. The trim removed 0 bases at V and 2 bases at J, leaving 4 bases unmatched. The CDR3 bases are TGCGCCAGCAGCTTGGTTTCTAGCGGGACCACAGATACGCAGTATTTT. It is translated as CASSLVSSGTTDTQYF. Drawing the rest from reference TRBV5-1 and TRBJ2-3, the complete variable domain is KAGVTQTPRYLIKTRGQQVTLSCSPISGHRSVSWYQQTPGQGLQFLFEYFSETQRNKGNFPGRFSGRQFSNSRSEMNVSTLELGDSALYLCASSLVSSGTTDTQYFGPGTRLTVL.

The chain carries TRBV18 and TRBJ2-7, with TRBD1 identical over 8 bases. CDR1 KGHSH and CDR2 LQKENI come from the germline V gene. With 0 bases clipped from V and 5 bases from J, the junction kept 3 bases outside the gene matches. The CDR3 spans 14 residues. The CDR3 sequence is CASSPPPGGDEQYF. Written as DNA, the CDR3 is TGTGCCAGCTCACCACCTCCAGGGGGCGACGAGCAGTACTTC. The whole variable domain, filled in from reference TRBV18 and TRBJ2-7, reads NAGVMQNPRHLVRRRGQEARLRCSPMKGHSHVYWYRQLPEEGLKFMVYLQKENIIDESGMPKERFSAEFPKEGPSILRIQQVVRGDSAAYFCASSPPPGGDEQYFGPGTRLTVT.

The chain carries TRBV28 and TRBJ2-3, with TRBD2 matching 10 bases. The CDR3 is 15 amino acids. Germline trimming cut 2 bases from V and 1 base from J; bases unmatched to any gene: 0. The germline V gene has CDR1 MDHEN and CDR2 SYDVKM. The CDR3 loop reads CASSLGTSGTDTQYF. The CDR3, as DNA: TGTGCCAGCAGTTTAGGGACTAGCGGCACAGATACGCAGTATTTT.

The chain couples TRBV19 to TRBJ2-2, with TRBD2 matching over 10 bases. This CDR3 region has 17 residues. The germline gives CDR1 LNHDA, CDR2 SQIVND (reference sequence). The trim removed 5 bases at V and 5 bases at J, leaving 11 bases unmatched. CDR3 nucleotides: TGTGCCAGTAGTTTGATCCAACTAGCGGGACTTACCGGGGAGCTGTTTTTT. This translates into CASSLIQLAGLTGELFF.

The chain combines TRBV28 with TRBJ2-1; 12 nucleotides align to TRBD1. CDR1 and CDR2 (germline): MDHEN, SYDVKM. The CDR3 covers 17 residues. The V gene end was trimmed by 5 bases and the J gene end by 8 bases; junction bases not matched to a gene: 13. The CDR3 region has the DNA TGTGCCAGCAGTCGGGATGAAAAGGGACAGGGGGCAGATGAGCAGTTCTTC. Translation: CASSRDEKGQGADEQFF.

In this sample, this clone turned up once. The J gene is TRBJ2-1, the V gene TRBV27; 9 bases are shared with TRBD2. Losses at the gene ends were 5 bases for V and 8 bases for J; bases not matched to a gene: 7. CDR1 and CDR2 (germline): MNHEY, SMNVEV (reference sequence). The CDR3 loop spans 14 amino acids. This chain's CDR3 is CASSPSGTGDEQFF. CDR3 DNA: TGTGCCAGCAGTCCTAGCGGGACGGGCGATGAGCAGTTCTTC.

The J gene is TRBJ2-1, the V gene TRBV5-1, with D possibly matching TRBD2 (6 bases). The CDR3 totals 13 residues. V was trimmed by 0 bases and J by 10 bases, leaving 11 bases between them. Germline lookup yields CDR1 SGHRS and CDR2 YFSETQ. The CDR3 is CASSLAGLSEQFF. CDR3 DNA sequence: TGCGCCAGCAGCTTGGCGGGACTGTCCGAGCAGTTCTTC.

In DNA form, the CDR3 reads TGTGCCAGCACCCTTTTAGATGGCGGCAATGAGCAGTTCTTC. This gives the protein CASTLLDGGNEQFF. The rearrangement joins TRBV3-1 (or the pseudogene TRBV3-2) to TRBJ2-1; D call uncertain. CDR1 and CDR2 from the germline V gene are LGHDT and YNNKEL (reference sequence). The CDR3 has 14 residues. V dropped 7 bases and J dropped 6 bases, with 16 bases sitting between them.

The CDR3 DNA reads as TGTGCCAGCAGCTTAAACGGGGGACAGGGCAATGAAAAACTGTTTTTT. Encoded protein: CASSLNGGQGNEKLFF. The chain recombines TRBV5-4 with TRBJ1-4; 9 nucleotides match TRBD1. The CDR3 runs 16 residues. With 2 bases clipped from V and 5 bases from J, the junction kept 7 bases outside the gene matches. CDR1 and CDR2 (germline): SGHNT, YYREEE (reference sequence).

The CDR3 here is CASKKGGKDQPQHF. The CDR3 bases are TGTGCCAGCAAGAAGGGAGGAAAAGACCAGCCCCAGCATTTT. The chain employs TRBV6-5 and TRBJ1-5, with D unclear. Germline V gene data show CDR1 as MNHEY and CDR2 as SVGAGI. V was shortened by 7 bases and J by 7 bases, with 17 bases between the two germline ends. This CDR3 comprises 14 residues.

This rearrangement joins TRBV12-3 or TRBV12-4 to TRBJ2-7, with a possible D match to TRBD2 (6 bases). This CDR3 has 13 amino acids. V was pared by 8 bases and J by 0 bases, with 11 bases between. This CDR3 reads CASSRENSYEQYF. Here the CDR3 DNA reads TGTGCCAGCTCTCGGGAGAACTCCTACGAGCAGTACTTC.

The rearrangement uses TRBV27 and TRBJ2-3; tentative D call: TRBD2 (6 bases). The CDR3 runs 14 residues. The V end lost 6 bases, the J end lost 2 bases, and 12 bases lay between the germline ends. From germline, CDR1 is MNHEY and CDR2 SMNVEV (reference sequence). The CDR3 bases are TGTGCCAGCAGCCCCGGGACTTTCACAGATACGCAGTATTTT. This codes for CASSPGTFTDTQYF.

This chain connects TRBV7-7 to TRBJ2-1; maybe TRBD2 (6 bases). The germline V and J ends were trimmed by 1 base and 3 bases, with 10 bases remaining between them. This CDR3 comprises 15 residues. Looked up from germline, CDR1 is SSHAT and CDR2 is FNYEAQ (reference sequence). The DNA for the CDR3 is TGTGCCAGCAGCTTAGAGTCGGGACTCTACAATGAGCAGTTCTTC. It encodes CASSLESGLYNEQFF.

The chain recombines TRBV4-1 with TRBJ2-1; 7 bases agree with TRBD1. The CDR3 loop spans 13 amino acids. Unmatched junction bases numbered 3, after V lost 4 bases and J lost 6 bases. Looked up from germline, CDR1 is MGHRA and CDR2 is YSYEKL. Here the CDR3 reads CASSLGTANEQFF. Here the CDR3 DNA reads TGCGCCAGCAGCCTCGGGACAGCCAATGAGCAGTTCTTC.

The J gene is TRBJ1-6, the V gene TRBV5-8; no definite D call. The germline gives CDR1 SGHTS, CDR2 YDEGEE. This CDR3 has 13 residues. Trimming removed 5 bases at V and 8 bases at J, with 11 bases between. The CDR3 DNA reads as TGTGCCAGCAGGGGCCAGGAGGATTCACCCCTCCACTTT. As protein: CASRGQEDSPLHF.

The V and J genes are TRBV28 and TRBJ2-5; 9 bases agree with TRBD2. J was trimmed by 2 bases and V by 2 bases; bases with no gene match: 6. The CDR3 length is 16 residues. Germline CDR1 reads MDHEN; CDR2 reads SYDVKM. CDR3 sequence: CASSLAGLASQETQYF. CDR3 nucleotide sequence: TGTGCCAGCAGTTTAGCAGGACTAGCGTCACAAGAGACCCAGTACTTC.

The V gene is TRBV4-2, the J gene TRBJ2-1; TRBD2 is a possible D gene (5 bases). CDR1 is LGHNA, CDR2 YNFKEQ, per germline. The CDR3 has 16 amino acids. Between the trimmed V and J ends, which lost 4 bases and 5 bases, there was a span of 18 bases. Here the CDR3 DNA reads TGTGCCAGCAGCCGAGTCTTGGCGGGCAGAGACAATGAGCAGTTCTTC. Its protein product is CASSRVLAGRDNEQFF.